This is a list of T cell receptor beta chains from one sample in a study of T cells after posttransplantation cyclophosphamide. Repertoires were generated with immunoSEQ multiplex PCR, while TCRdb's copy carries only in-frame clones and drops some. This sample has some 37,000 clones, with 78% found just once. The sample was CD4+ T cells sorted from blood, taken just over 1,900 days after a stem cell transplant with posttransplant cyclophosphamide. These receptor sequences come from a female patient in her thirties or forties who received an allogeneic stem cell transplant from a related donor, was CMV-positive, and had no GVHD. Some T cells may be supplied by the graft donor. Each CDR3 is given with its conserved first and last residue. A D gene is named only where the DNA matches it firmly. The listing skips clone size in some rows; elsewhere it reads once, few, many or a size class.

cdr3_aa	cdr3_nt	v_call	j_call	clone_size	d_call
CASSLAGQRGPGNTIYF	TGCGCCAGCAGCTTGGCTGGGCAGCGGGGCCCTGGAAACACCATATATTTT	TRBV5-1	TRBJ1-3	few	.
CASSLASGGVTGELFF	TGTGCCAGCAGCTTAGCCAGCGGGGGGGTCACCGGGGAGCTGTTTTTT	TRBV11-3	TRBJ2-2	.	TRBD2
CASRPGTGGGLGYTF	TGTGCCAGCAGACCGGGGACAGGGGGGGGTCTTGGCTACACCTTC	TRBV7-9	TRBJ1-2	.	TRBD1
CASSYVDSVRSPLHF	TGTGCCAGCAGTTACGTCGACAGCGTCCGGTCACCCCTCCACTTT	TRBV6-5	TRBJ1-6	.	.
CASSPGLRSSGANVLTF	TGTGCCAGCAGCCCAGGGTTAAGGAGCTCTGGGGCCAACGTCCTGACTTTC	TRBV7-9	TRBJ2-6	.	.
CASSVELWGRETGANVLTF	TGTGCCAGCAGCGTAGAGCTCTGGGGCAGGGAAACTGGGGCCAACGTCCTGACTTTC	TRBV9	TRBJ2-6	.	.
CSVGTGVFDEQFF	TGCAGCGTTGGGACAGGGGTTTTCGATGAGCAGTTCTTC	TRBV29-1	TRBJ2-1	.	TRBD1
CASSRGLAGPDTQYF	TGTGCCAGCAGCCGCGGACTAGCCGGCCCAGATACGCAGTATTTT	TRBV7-3	TRBJ2-3	once	TRBD2
CASRGGLEEKLFF	TGTGCCAGCCGAGGAGGGCTGGAAGAAAAACTGTTTTTT	TRBV2	TRBJ1-4	.	.
CASSYEGASTGELFF	TGTGCCAGCAGTTACGAAGGGGCGAGCACCGGGGAGCTGTTTTTT	TRBV6-5	TRBJ2-2	few	.
CASSEVALGEQFF	TGTGCCAGCAGTGAAGTGGCTCTAGGTGAGCAGTTCTTC	TRBV6-1	TRBJ2-1	.	.
CASSLGRNRAQYF	TGTGCCAGCAGCTTAGGGAGGAACCGTGCGCAGTACTTC	TRBV7-2	TRBJ2-7	.	.
CASSPTGRSEAFF	TGTGCCAGCTCACCTACAGGACGTAGTGAAGCTTTCTTT	TRBV18	TRBJ1-1	.	.
CSVLRGNEQYF	TGCAGCGTTCTAAGGGGTAACGAGCAGTACTTC	TRBV29-1	TRBJ2-7	.	.
CASSSEGGTDTQYF	TGCGCCAGCAGTTCGGAGGGTGGCACAGATACGCAGTATTTT	TRBV5-1	TRBJ2-3	.	.
CASSMRLNLYDTGELFF	TGTGCCAGTAGTATGCGACTGAATCTCTACGACACCGGGGAGCTGTTTTTT	TRBV19	TRBJ2-2	.	.
CAIRVYRATNEKLFF	TGTGCCATCAGGGTCTACAGGGCAACTAATGAAAAACTGTTTTTT	TRBV2	TRBJ1-4	.	.
CASSPTSGGVGEQFF	TGCGCCAGCAGCCCAACTAGCGGGGGGGTGGGGGAGCAGTTCTTC	TRBV5-1	TRBJ2-1	.	TRBD2
CAIRPPGQRYTEAFF	TGTGCCATCCGACCTCCGGGACAGCGCTACACTGAAGCTTTCTTT	TRBV6-1	TRBJ1-1	.	TRBD1
CATSYTRNTEAFF	TGTGCCACCAGCTATACAAGGAACACTGAAGCTTTCTTT	TRBV15	TRBJ1-1	few	.
CASSDQRQGGQETQYF	TGCGCCAGCAGTGACCAACGACAGGGAGGACAAGAGACCCAGTACTTC	TRBV10-1	TRBJ2-5	.	.
CASSQGGRLAGLPEQYF	TGTGCCAGCAGCCAGGGGGGGAGACTAGCGGGGCTACCCGAGCAGTACTTC	TRBV4-2	TRBJ2-7	.	TRBD2
CASSLAGSGEAFF	TGCGCCAGCAGCTTGGCCGGGTCAGGGGAAGCTTTCTTT	TRBV5-1	TRBJ1-1	.	.
CASSVAPSPGVYGYTF	TGTGCCAGCAGCGTAGCCCCTTCCCCAGGGGTCTATGGCTACACCTTC	TRBV9	TRBJ1-2	.	.
CAISASLNYGYTF	TGTGCCATCAGTGCTAGCCTCAACTATGGCTACACCTTC	TRBV10-3	TRBJ1-2	.	.
CAIRRDSNQPQHF	TGTGCCATCAGGCGGGACAGCAATCAGCCCCAGCATTTT	TRBV10-3	TRBJ1-5	few	.
CASSPGLAGRADTQYF	TGTGCCAGCAGCCCAGGACTAGCGGGGAGAGCAGATACGCAGTATTTT	TRBV5-4	TRBJ2-3	once	TRBD2
CASSSFPGTYEQYF	TGTGCCAGTAGTTCATTCCCGGGGACCTACGAGCAGTACTTC	TRBV19	TRBJ2-7	.	.
CASSFEWGDSGNTIYF	TGCGCCAGCAGTTTCGAATGGGGGGACTCTGGAAACACCATATATTTT	TRBV4-1	TRBJ1-3	.	.
CASSETSILSYGYTF	TGTGCCAGCAGTGAAACCTCTATATTATCCTATGGCTACACCTTC	TRBV25-1	TRBJ1-2	once	.
CASSAGTGTGNTEAFF	TGTGCCAGCAGCGCGGGCACCGGGACTGGGAACACTGAAGCTTTCTTT	TRBV9	TRBJ1-1	.	.
CASSSSPGVYTAYEQYF	TGTGCCAGTAGTAGCTCACCAGGGGTCTACACGGCCTACGAGCAGTACTTC	TRBV19	TRBJ2-7	.	.
CSVDLSGGRVDTQYF	TGCAGCGTTGATCTGAGCGGGGGGCGGGTAGATACGCAGTATTTT	TRBV29-1	TRBJ2-3	.	TRBD2
CASSPQEGRTEAFF	TGCGCCAGCAGCCCCCAGGAGGGAAGAACTGAAGCTTTCTTT	TRBV4-1	TRBJ1-1	few	.
CAISRGAGTGELFF	TGTGCCATCAGCCGGGGGGCCGGGACCGGGGAGCTGTTTTTT	TRBV10-3	TRBJ2-2	once	.